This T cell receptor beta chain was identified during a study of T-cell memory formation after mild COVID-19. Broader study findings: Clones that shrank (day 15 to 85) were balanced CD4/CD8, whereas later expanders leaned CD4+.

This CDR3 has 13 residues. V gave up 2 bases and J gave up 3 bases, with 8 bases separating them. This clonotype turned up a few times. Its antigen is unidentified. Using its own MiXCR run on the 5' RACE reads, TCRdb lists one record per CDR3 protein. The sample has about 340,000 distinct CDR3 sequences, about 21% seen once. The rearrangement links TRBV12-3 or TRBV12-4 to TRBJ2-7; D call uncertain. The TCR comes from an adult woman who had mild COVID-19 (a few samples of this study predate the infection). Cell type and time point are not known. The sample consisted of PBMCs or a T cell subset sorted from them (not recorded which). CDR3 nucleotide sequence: TGTGCCAGCAGTTTAACGGAACTCTACGAGCAGTACTTC. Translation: CASSLTELYEQYF.